The 31 T cell receptor beta chains reported below all come from one sample, sequenced in a study of shared clonotypes between healthy human individuals. The data were produced by immunoSEQ multiplex PCR, yet TCRdb's version contains in-frame clones alone and is incomplete. The sample has approximately 2,200,000 clones, around 93% seen once. As defined, naive CD8 cells were CD45RO-negative and positively selected for CCR7, with terminally differentiated effector memory CD45RA+ cells excluded. Sequenced material: naive CD8+ T cells from PBMCs. The receptors here all came from a man aged 18 to 30 in good health. Some clones in this sample may be carry-over from other donors' samples.

CDR3 amino acids: CSGVIDYGYTF. CDR3 bases: TGCAGCGGTGTTATCGACTATGGCTACACCTTC. V gene TRBV29-1 combines with J gene TRBJ1-2; no reliable D call. Germline CDR1 and CDR2: SQVTM and ANQGSEA. This CDR3 has 11 residues. With 7 bases removed from V and 3 bases from J, the gap between germline ends came to 9 bases. The full variable domain, with the rest looked up from reference TRBV29-1 and TRBJ1-2, is SAVISQKPSRDICQRGTSLTIQCQVDSQVTMMFWYRQQPGQSLTLIATANQGSEATYESGFVIDKFPISRPNLTFSTLTVSNMSPEDSSIYLCSGVIDYGYTFGSGTRLTVV.

This clone was seen a handful of times. The rearrangement links TRBV27 to TRBJ1-2; 8 bases align to TRBD1. The CDR3 consists of 15 residues. CDR1 is MNHEY, CDR2 SMNVEV, per germline (reference sequence). Trimming removed 5 bases from V and 8 bases from J; junction bases left unmatched: 13. The CDR3 region is CASSPGQGREGGYTF. The CDR3 nucleotides read TGTGCCAGCAGTCCTGGACAGGGTAGGGAAGGAGGCTACACCTTC.

This sequence joins TRBV27 and TRBJ2-7, with TRBD1 identical over 9 bases. Germline assignment: CDR1 MNHEY and CDR2 SMNVEV (reference sequence). This CDR3 spans 16 amino acids. The J segment lost 6 bases and the V segment lost 3 bases, leaving 12 bases of the junction unmatched. The CDR3 region has the DNA TGTGCCAGCAGTTTCCTCGAGGGACAGGGACTCTTCGAGCAGTACTTC. Encoded protein: CASSFLEGQGLFEQYF.

The chain has TRBV27 and TRBJ2-5; TRBD1 agrees at 8 bases. J was trimmed by 5 bases and V by 6 bases; bases with no gene match: 14. The V gene's germline CDR1 is MNHEY and CDR2 SMNVEV (reference sequence). The CDR3 spans 16 residues. CDR3 DNA: TGTGCCAGCAGCCGCGGACCGACCTACAGGGGGGAGACCCAGTACTTC. This encodes CASSRGPTYRGETQYF.

The chain employs TRBV19 and TRBJ2-1, with 10 nucleotides matching TRBD2. CDR1 and CDR2 (germline): LNHDA, SQIVND (reference sequence). The V segment lost 0 bases and the J segment 4 bases; nucleotides outside the gene matches: 3. The CDR3 extends over 16 amino acids. CDR3 DNA sequence: TGTGCCAGTAGTATAGATGGTAGCGGGAGGTACAATGAGCAGTTCTTC. This encodes CASSIDGSGRYNEQFF.

The chain links TRBV28 to TRBJ2-7; 14 positions agree with TRBD2. The CDR3 spans 18 residues. V shed 1 base and J 0 bases; nucleotides not matched to a gene: 5. Germline CDR1 is MDHEN and CDR2 is SYDVKM. The CDR3 nucleotides read TGTGCCAGCAGTTTATTCTTGGGGACTAGCGGGAGCTCCTACGAGCAGTACTTC. Residues: CASSLFLGTSGSSYEQYF.

V usage is TRBV4-3 and J usage is TRBJ2-1; 8 bases map to TRBD2. V trimming: 0 bases; J trimming: 5 bases; junction bases outside the gene matches: 9. The CDR3 totals 17 residues. Germline CDR1 and CDR2: LGHNA and YSLEER. The CDR3 spells CASSQDLPAGEDNEQFF. CDR3 coding DNA: TGCGCCAGCAGCCAAGATCTTCCAGCGGGAGAAGACAATGAGCAGTTCTTC.

The genes are TRBV14 and TRBJ2-5, with TRBD1 as a possible D gene (8 bases). V gave up 4 bases and J gave up 5 bases, with 17 bases separating them. Germline V gene lookup returns CDR1 SGHDN and CDR2 FVKESK. The CDR3 consists of 15 residues. CDR3: CASSLRRGRGETQYF. The CDR3 nucleotides read TGTGCCAGCAGCCTTCGCAGGGGGCGGGGGGAGACCCAGTACTTC.

The J gene is TRBJ2-5, the V gene TRBV7-2; D remains ambiguous. The CDR3 is 14 residues long. Germline CDR1 and CDR2: SGHTA and FQGNSA. The V end was cut by 1 base, the J end by 5 bases, with 11 bases between. CDR3 protein: CASSLDGSWETQYF. The CDR3 DNA reads TGTGCCAGCAGCTTAGACGGCTCATGGGAGACCCAGTACTTC.

The V call is TRBV5-1, the J call TRBJ2-7, with D hard to call. With 6 bases removed from V and 6 bases from J, the gap between germline ends came to 16 bases. Germline CDR1 reads SGHRS; CDR2 reads YFSETQ. The CDR3 is made up of 13 amino acids. CDR3 DNA sequence: TGCGCCAGCACCATAGGCGCCCCCACCGAGCAGTACTTC. This codes for CASTIGAPTEQYF. The full variable domain, completed using reference TRBV5-1 and TRBJ2-7, is KAGVTQTPRYLIKTRGQQVTLSCSPISGHRSVSWYQQTPGQGLQFLFEYFSETQRNKGNFPGRFSGRQFSNSRSEMNVSTLELGDSALYLCASTIGAPTEQYFGPGTRLTVT.

The gene calls are TRBV27 and TRBJ2-6; D remains unclear. The V end lost 3 bases, the J end lost 0 bases, and 3 bases lay between the germline ends. This CDR3 spans 14 amino acids. The germline V gene encodes CDR1 MNHEY and CDR2 SMNVEV (reference sequence). The CDR3, as DNA: TGTGCCAGCAGTTTGGTCTCTGGGGCCAACGTCCTGACTTTC. Its protein product is CASSLVSGANVLTF. The whole variable domain, remainder taken from reference TRBV27 and TRBJ2-6, is EAQVTQNPRYLITVTGKKLTVTCSQNMNHEYMSWYRQDPGLGLRQIYYSMNVEVTDKGDVPEGYKVSRKEKRNFPLILESPSPNQTSLYFCASSLVSGANVLTFGAGSRLTVL.

This clone appeared a few times. This sequence joins TRBV14 and TRBJ1-1; the D is unclear. The CDR3 totals 12 residues. Trimming took 8 bases from V and 1 from J, leaving 8 bases between them. Germline V lookup: CDR1 SGHDN, CDR2 FVKESK. The CDR3, as DNA: TGTGCCAGCCGTTACGGGAACACTGAAGCTTTCTTT. This encodes CASRYGNTEAFF.

In its sample, this clone was seen a few times. The chain couples TRBV28 to TRBJ1-4, with a weak D call TRBD1 (5 bases). Per germline, CDR1 MDHEN and CDR2 SYDVKM. V lost 3 bases, J lost 7 bases, and 12 bases lay in between. The CDR3 loop spans 14 amino acids. CDR3 in amino acids: CASSLGREVEKLFF. CDR3 in DNA: TGTGCCAGCAGTTTGGGACGGGAGGTTGAAAAACTGTTTTTT. The full variable domain, rest sourced from reference TRBV28 and TRBJ1-4, is DVKVTQSSRYLVKRTGEKVFLECVQDMDHENMFWYRQDPGLGLRLIYFSYDVKMKEKGDIPEGYSVSREKKERFSLILESASTNQTSMYLCASSLGREVEKLFFGSGTQLSVL.

Points on this clone: Other DNA variants within this sample encode the same CDR3. The chain carries TRBV19 and TRBJ2-1; 11 nucleotides agree with TRBD2. Trimming at V came to 6 bases and at J to 0 bases, leaving 1 base not matched to a gene. The CDR3 totals 15 residues. Germline values: CDR1 LNHDA, CDR2 SQIVND (reference sequence). In DNA form, the CDR3 reads TGTGCCAGTAGCACTAGCGGGAGCTCCTACAATGAGCAGTTCTTC. Translation: CASSTSGSSYNEQFF.

The chain recombines TRBV6-4 with TRBJ1-2; D possibly corresponds to TRBD1 (6 bases). The CDR3 contains 17 residues. The ends were cut back, 5 bases at V and 3 bases at J, with 22 bases in the middle. Germline V CDR1 and CDR2: MRHNA, SNTAGT. CDR3 amino acids: CASSNRTFGDTYYGYTF. The CDR3, as DNA: TGTGCCAGCAGTAACCGTACCTTTGGGGACACATACTATGGCTACACCTTC.

The chain is built from TRBV29-1 and TRBJ2-1; 8 nucleotides agree with TRBD2. The V gene end was trimmed by 7 bases and the J gene end by 2 bases; junction bases not matched to a gene: 4. The germline V gene has CDR1 SQVTM and CDR2 ANQGSEA. The CDR3 totals 13 residues. The CDR3 spells CSGLLAAYNEQFF. The CDR3 DNA sequence: TGCAGCGGCCTACTAGCGGCCTACAATGAGCAGTTCTTC.

This sequence joins TRBV10-2 and TRBJ2-4; D is perhaps TRBD2 (6 bases). The germline V gene encodes CDR1 WSHSY and CDR2 SAAADI. V lost 2 bases to trimming and J lost 6 bases, with 14 bases between them. The CDR3 runs to 15 residues. CDR3 in amino acids: CASSELAGGANIQYF. The CDR3 nucleotides are TGCGCCAGCAGTGAGCTAGCCGGAGGGGCAAACATTCAGTACTTC.

The J gene is TRBJ1-6, the V gene TRBV7-9, with a tentative D call TRBD1 (6 bases). Germline CDR1 is SEHNR and CDR2 is FQNEAQ (reference sequence). This CDR3 region has 14 residues. V lost 8 bases and J lost 7, with 15 bases in between. CDR3 in amino acids: CASGGGQGNSPLHF. Here the CDR3 DNA reads TGTGCCAGCGGGGGAGGGCAGGGGAATTCACCCCTCCACTTT.

This clone was counted a few times. Other DNA sequences in this specimen translate into the identical CDR3. This sequence joins TRBV28 and TRBJ1-1; D unclear. The CDR3 has 12 amino acids. V lost 3 bases and J 5 bases, leaving 7 bases between the germline ends. The germline gives CDR1 MDHEN, CDR2 SYDVKM. The CDR3: CASSLTRTEAFF. In DNA, the CDR3 is TGTGCCAGCAGTTTGACGAGGACTGAAGCTTTCTTT.

This chain connects TRBV9 to TRBJ1-2, with TRBD1 as a possible D gene (5 bases). The CDR3 covers 15 residues. Germline V gene sequence: CDR1 SGDLS, CDR2 YYNGEE. V was cut by 0 bases and J by 5 bases, with 14 bases left in between. The CDR3 DNA is TGTGCCAGCAGCGTAGCGGGGCAGCCTCTTTATGGCTACACCTTC. Translated: CASSVAGQPLYGYTF.

The chain combines TRBV7-8 with TRBJ1-2, with D perhaps matching TRBD1 (6 bases). This CDR3 is 18 amino acids long. Germline CDR1 reads SGHVS; CDR2 reads FQNEAQ. V gave up 2 bases and J gave up 3 bases, with 22 bases separating them. This chain's CDR3 is CASSLWEGQNFVDYGYTF. The CDR3 region has the DNA TGTGCCAGCAGCTTATGGGAGGGACAAAACTTTGTTGACTATGGCTACACCTTC.

The chain carries TRBV9 and TRBJ2-1; 10 bases are a match to TRBD1. V shed 4 bases, J shed 6 bases, and the junction held 7 bases outside the gene matches. Germline V gives CDR1 SGDLS, CDR2 YYNGEE. The CDR3 is 15 amino acids. CDR3 bases: TGTGCCAGCAGCCCAAGACAGGGGGCGGGCAATGAGCAGTTCTTC. Protein product: CASSPRQGAGNEQFF. Full variable domain (outside the CDR3, taken from reference TRBV9 and TRBJ2-1): DSGVTQTPKHLITATGQRVTLRCSPRSGDLSVYWYQQSLDQGLQFLIQYYNGEERAKGNILERFSAQQFPDLHSELNLSSLELGDSALYFCASSPRQGAGNEQFFGPGTRLTVL.

The V call is TRBV27, the J call TRBJ2-7, with unresolved D. CDR1 MNHEY and CDR2 SMNVEV come from the germline V gene (reference sequence). The CDR3 has 15 amino acids. V was pared by 2 bases and J by 1 base, with 12 bases between. CDR3 DNA sequence: TGTGCCAGCAGTTTAGTGGACCGCGCTTCCTACGAGCAGTACTTC. Its translation: CASSLVDRASYEQYF.

This chain links TRBV27 with TRBJ1-1; D perhaps matches TRBD1 (5 bases). The CDR3 is 13 amino acids. With 5 bases removed from V and 0 bases from J, the gap between germline ends came to 7 bases. Germline V CDR1 and CDR2: MNHEY, SMNVEV (reference sequence). As DNA, the CDR3 is TGTGCCAGCAGTCAGGGCATGAACACTGAAGCTTTCTTT. Its translation is CASSQGMNTEAFF.

The rearrangement joins TRBV27 to TRBJ2-1, with D maybe TRBD2 (5 bases). In germline, CDR1 is MNHEY, CDR2 SMNVEV (reference sequence). The CDR3 is made up of 12 amino acids. Trimming removed 5 bases from V and 9 bases from J, with 11 bases in between. The CDR3 bases are TGTGCCAGCAGTATACGAGGAGGTGAGCAGTTCTTC. It codes for CASSIRGGEQFF.

The genes are TRBV7-9 and TRBJ2-1, with D maybe TRBD2 (5 bases). The ends were cut back, 2 bases at V and 7 bases at J, with 15 bases in the middle. The CDR3 consists of 15 residues. Germline V lookup: CDR1 SEHNR, CDR2 FQNEAQ (reference sequence). CDR3: CASSLRVAGENEQFF. CDR3 sequence (DNA): TGTGCCAGCAGCTTAAGAGTCGCGGGTGAAAATGAGCAGTTCTTC.

The J gene is TRBJ1-1, the V gene TRBV5-1; the D is unclear. The germline V gene encodes CDR1 SGHRS and CDR2 YFSETQ. This CDR3 comprises 13 residues. With 4 bases removed from V and 5 bases from J, the gap between germline ends came to 12 bases. This CDR3 reads CASSPPRWTEAFF. The CDR3, as DNA: TGCGCCAGCAGCCCCCCGAGGTGGACTGAAGCTTTCTTT.

This CDR3 is CASSRVGTAKNTEAFF. DNA of the CDR3: TGTGCCAGCAGCCGCGTAGGGACAGCAAAGAACACTGAAGCTTTCTTT. This chain connects TRBV7-9 to TRBJ1-1; 7 bases line up with TRBD1. Germline CDR1 reads SEHNR; CDR2 reads FQNEAQ (reference sequence). Trimming at V came to 5 bases and at J to 1 base, leaving 10 bases not matched to a gene. There are 16 residues in the CDR3.

The J gene is TRBJ2-2, the V gene TRBV6-4, with 9 bases lining up with TRBD2. The CDR3 is 19 amino acids. From germline, CDR1 is MRHNA and CDR2 SNTAGT. The V and J ends lost 2 bases and 1 base, in that order; junction bases with no gene match: 11. The CDR3, as DNA: TGTGCCAGCAGTGACAGACTAGCGGTCCCCTCTATGAACACCGGGGAGCTGTTTTTT. This gives the protein CASSDRLAVPSMNTGELFF.

Regarding this clone: The same CDR3 is also encoded by other DNA sequences in this sample. J is TRBJ1-1 and V is TRBV5-1; D not resolved. This CDR3 region has 13 residues. Germline V gene sequence: CDR1 SGHRS, CDR2 YFSETQ. Trimming stripped 0 bases from V and 2 bases from J, with 5 bases between. In DNA form, the CDR3 reads TGCGCCAGCAGCTTGGACACTAACACTGAAGCTTTCTTT. As protein: CASSLDTNTEAFF. Complete variable domain (other parts from reference TRBV5-1 and TRBJ1-1): KAGVTQTPRYLIKTRGQQVTLSCSPISGHRSVSWYQQTPGQGLQFLFEYFSETQRNKGNFPGRFSGRQFSNSRSEMNVSTLELGDSALYLCASSLDTNTEAFFGQGTRLTVV.

The count of this clone is one. The chain uses TRBV11-2 and TRBJ2-5, with 7 bases that match TRBD2. Germline V gives CDR1 SGHAT, CDR2 FQNNGV. The CDR3 is made up of 11 amino acids. Trimming at V came to 4 bases and at J to 14 bases, leaving 7 bases not matched to a gene. CDR3 protein: CASSSLGGVYF. In DNA, the CDR3 is TGTGCCAGCAGCTCCCTTGGGGGGGTCTACTTC.